This T cell receptor (beta chain) stems from a study of cytomegalovirus exposure and HLA in healthy donors. The donors belonged to the roughly 130-subject validation cohort, separate from the approximately 700-subject first cohort. Measured with immunoSEQ multiplex PCR; TCRdb has only the in-frame clones, and not every one. Among more than 300,000 clones listed, just over 85% were seen once. V was shortened by 4 bases and J by 4 bases, with 10 bases between the two germline ends. This CDR3 is built from 13 residues. Germline V gene lookup returns CDR1 PRHDT and CDR2 FYEKMQ (reference sequence). The sample was PBMCs. This receptor was identified in a woman younger than 30 in good health and CMV-seronegative. The chain joins TRBV13 to TRBJ2-5; D call uncertain. The CDR3 DNA sequence: TGTGCCAGCAGCTCCGCGGTACGAGAGACCCAGTACTTC. Amino acids: CASSSAVRETQYF.